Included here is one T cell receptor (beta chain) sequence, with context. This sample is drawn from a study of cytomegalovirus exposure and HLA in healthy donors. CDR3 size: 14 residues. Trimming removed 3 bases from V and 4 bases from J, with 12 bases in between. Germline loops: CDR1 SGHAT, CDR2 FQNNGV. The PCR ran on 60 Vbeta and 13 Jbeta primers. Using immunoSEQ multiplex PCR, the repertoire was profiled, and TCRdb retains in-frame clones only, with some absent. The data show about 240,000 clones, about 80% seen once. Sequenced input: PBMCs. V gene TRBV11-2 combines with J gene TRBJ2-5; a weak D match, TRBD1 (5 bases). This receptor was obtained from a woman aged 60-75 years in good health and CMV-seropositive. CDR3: CASSFSGLGETQYF. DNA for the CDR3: TGTGCCAGCAGCTTTTCAGGGCTCGGAGAGACCCAGTACTTC.